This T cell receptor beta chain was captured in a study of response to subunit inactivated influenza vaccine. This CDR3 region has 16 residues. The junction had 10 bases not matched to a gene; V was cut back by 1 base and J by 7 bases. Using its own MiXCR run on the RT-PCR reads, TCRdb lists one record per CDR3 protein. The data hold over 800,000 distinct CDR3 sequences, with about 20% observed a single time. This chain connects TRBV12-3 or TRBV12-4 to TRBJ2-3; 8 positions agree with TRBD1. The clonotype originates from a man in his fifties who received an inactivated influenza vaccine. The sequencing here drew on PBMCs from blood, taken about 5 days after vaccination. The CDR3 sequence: CASSLVWTGRTNTQYF. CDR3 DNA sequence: TGTGCCAGCAGTTTAGTGTGGACAGGGAGGACTAATACGCAGTATTTT.